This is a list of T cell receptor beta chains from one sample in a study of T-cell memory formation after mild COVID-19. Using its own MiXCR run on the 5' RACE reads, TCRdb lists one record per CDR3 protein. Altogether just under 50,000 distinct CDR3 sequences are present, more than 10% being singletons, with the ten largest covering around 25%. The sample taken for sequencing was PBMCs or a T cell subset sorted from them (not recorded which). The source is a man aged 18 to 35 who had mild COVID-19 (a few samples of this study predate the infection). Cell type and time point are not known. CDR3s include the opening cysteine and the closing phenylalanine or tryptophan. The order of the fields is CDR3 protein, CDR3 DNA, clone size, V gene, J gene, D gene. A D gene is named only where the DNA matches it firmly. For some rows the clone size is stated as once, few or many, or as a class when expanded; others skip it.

CDR3: CATGTGDTGELFF; DNA: TGTGCCACCGGGACAGGGGACACCGGGGAGCTGTTTTTT; size: many; V: TRBV24-1; J: TRBJ2-2; D: TRBD1
CDR3: CASSLVVGQGPEKLFF; DNA: TGTGCCAGCAGCTTAGTCGTTGGACAGGGCCCTGAAAAACTGTTTTTT; size: NA; V: TRBV7-2; J: TRBJ1-4; D: TRBD1
CDR3: CASRQGVQETQYF; DNA: TGTGCCAGCCGACAGGGGGTCCAAGAGACCCAGTACTTC; size: few; V: TRBV6-2/TRBV6-3; J: TRBJ2-5; D: TRBD1
CDR3: CASSPDGRITDTQYF; DNA: TGTGCCAGCTCACCGGACGGACGAATCACAGATACGCAGTATTTT; size: NA; V: TRBV18; J: TRBJ2-3; D: NA
CDR3: CASRNTGGGQPQHF; DNA: TGTGCCAGCAGAAATACAGGGGGCGGACAGCCCCAGCATTTT; size: once; V: TRBV6-2/TRBV6-3; J: TRBJ1-5; D: TRBD1
CDR3: CSGARMNTEAFF; DNA: TGCAGCGGGGCGAGGATGAACACTGAAGCTTTCTTT; size: few; V: TRBV29-1; J: TRBJ1-1; D: NA
CDR3: CSAPGGVSDTQYF; DNA: TGCAGTGCTCCAGGCGGGGTCTCAGATACGCAGTATTTT; size: NA; V: TRBV20-1; J: TRBJ2-3; D: NA
CDR3: CSVEERDPRAGTQYF; DNA: TGCAGCGTTGAAGAGCGTGACCCCAGGGCGGGTACGCAGTATTTT; size: many; V: TRBV29-1; J: TRBJ2-3; D: NA
CDR3: CASSVSRITGELFF; DNA: TGTGCCAGCAGCGTTTCCAGAATCACCGGGGAGCTGTTTTTT; size: many; V: TRBV7-8; J: TRBJ2-2; D: NA
CDR3: CASSQVRGSGNTIYF; DNA: TGTGCCAGCAGCCAGGTTAGGGGGTCTGGAAACACCATATATTTT; size: NA; V: TRBV6-5; J: TRBJ1-3; D: NA
CDR3: CASRPRLAGGTDTQYF; DNA: TGTGCCAGCAGGCCCAGACTAGCGGGGGGGACAGATACGCAGTATTTT; size: NA; V: TRBV12-3/TRBV12-4; J: TRBJ2-3; D: TRBD2
CDR3: CASSLKQNSPLHF; DNA: TGCGCCAGCAGCCTTAAACAGAATTCACCCCTCCACTTT; size: NA; V: TRBV4-3; J: TRBJ1-6; D: NA
CDR3: CASSSTGGYGYTF; DNA: TGTGCCAGCAGTTCAACAGGGGGCTATGGCTACACCTTC; size: few; V: TRBV28; J: TRBJ1-2; D: TRBD1
CDR3: CASSTPTSGEDNEQFF; DNA: TGTGCCAGCAGCACCCCGACTAGCGGGGAAGACAATGAGCAGTTCTTC; size: NA; V: TRBV5-4; J: TRBJ2-1; D: TRBD2
CDR3: CASSQDPTSGKETQYF; DNA: TGTGCCAGCAGCCAAGATCCCACTAGCGGGAAAGAGACCCAGTACTTC; size: NA; V: TRBV4-2; J: TRBJ2-5; D: TRBD2
CDR3: CASSEFSADTQYF; DNA: TGTGCCAGCAGTGAATTTTCAGCAGATACGCAGTATTTT; size: NA; V: TRBV6-1; J: TRBJ2-3; D: NA
CDR3: CASSLLATSTGELFF; DNA: TGTGCCAGCAGCCTGCTCGCGACCTCAACCGGGGAGCTGTTTTTT; size: NA; V: TRBV6-5; J: TRBJ2-2; D: NA
CDR3: CASSLTLTGMAGNTIYF; DNA: TGTGCCAGCAGCCTCACTCTTACAGGGATGGCTGGAAACACCATATATTTT; size: NA; V: TRBV5-8; J: TRBJ1-3; D: NA
CDR3: CASTSYGFGDTIYF; DNA: TGTGCCAGCACCTCGTATGGGTTTGGGGACACCATATATTTT; size: few; V: TRBV12-3/TRBV12-4; J: TRBJ1-3; D: NA
CDR3: CASTLGQGRETQYF; DNA: TGTGCCAGCACCCTGGGACAGGGACGTGAGACCCAGTACTTC; size: few; V: TRBV7-6; J: TRBJ2-5; D: TRBD1
CDR3: CASSLEPYNEQFF; DNA: TGCGCCAGCAGCTTGGAGCCTTACAATGAGCAGTTCTTC; size: few; V: TRBV5-1; J: TRBJ2-1; D: NA
CDR3: CASSPGTVTGELFF; DNA: TGTGCCAGCAGCCCAGGGACGGTTACCGGGGAGCTGTTTTTT; size: many; V: TRBV7-6; J: TRBJ2-2; D: NA
CDR3: CASSPESYYNEQFF; DNA: TGTGCCAGCAGTCCAGAGTCCTACTACAATGAGCAGTTCTTC; size: few; V: TRBV28; J: TRBJ2-1; D: NA
CDR3: CASRNTGGGYGYTF; DNA: TGTGCCAGCAGGAATACAGGGGGCGGCTATGGCTACACCTTC; size: few; V: TRBV11-2; J: TRBJ1-2; D: TRBD1
CDR3: CASSPVAGTEAFF; DNA: TGTGCCAGCTCACCAGTCGCGGGCACTGAAGCTTTCTTT; size: NA; V: TRBV18; J: TRBJ1-1; D: NA
CDR3: CSSSPRWPGELFF; DNA: TGTTCCAGCAGTCCTCGTTGGCCCGGGGAGCTGTTTTTT; size: few; V: TRBV7-2; J: TRBJ2-2; D: NA
CDR3: CASSVVGLAADTQYF; DNA: TGTGCCAGCAGCGTAGTAGGGCTAGCGGCAGATACGCAGTATTTT; size: few; V: TRBV9; J: TRBJ2-3; D: TRBD2
CDR3: CASRDFGYGYTF; DNA: TGTGCCAGTCGGGACTTCGGCTATGGCTACACCTTC; size: few; V: TRBV6-2/TRBV6-3; J: TRBJ1-2; D: NA
CDR3: CASSSERQGGGTGELFF; DNA: TGTGCTAGCAGCTCCGAAAGACAGGGCGGAGGTACCGGGGAGCTGTTTTTT; size: few; V: TRBV7-7; J: TRBJ2-2; D: TRBD1
CDR3: CASSPYALGGTETQYF; DNA: TGTGCCAGCTCACCGTACGCCCTTGGGGGAACAGAGACCCAGTACTTC; size: NA; V: TRBV18; J: TRBJ2-5; D: NA
CDR3: CASRASGTWQEQYF; DNA: TGTGCCAGCCGTGCATCAGGGACATGGCAAGAGCAGTACTTC; size: NA; V: TRBV12-3/TRBV12-4; J: TRBJ2-7; D: NA
CDR3: CASSPLRGRLGTEAFF; DNA: TGTGCCAGCAGCCCACTAAGGGGGCGATTAGGCACTGAAGCTTTCTTT; size: once; V: TRBV11-2; J: TRBJ1-1; D: TRBD1
CDR3: CASSLGRIPEKEAFF; DNA: TGTGCCAGCAGCTTGGGACGAATACCAGAAAAGGAAGCTTTCTTT; size: NA; V: TRBV5-5; J: TRBJ1-1; D: NA
CDR3: CASSQDGIYGYTF; DNA: TGCGCCAGCAGCCAAGATGGAATCTATGGCTACACCTTC; size: NA; V: TRBV4-3; J: TRBJ1-2; D: NA
CDR3: CASSAAGTAGTDTQYF; DNA: TGCGCCAGCAGCGCCGCCGGGACAGCGGGCACAGATACGCAGTATTTT; size: many; V: TRBV5-1; J: TRBJ2-3; D: TRBD1
CDR3: CASTQWKGGAEAFF; DNA: TGTGCCAGCACCCAATGGAAAGGGGGGGCTGAAGCTTTCTTT; size: NA; V: TRBV6-5; J: TRBJ1-1; D: NA
CDR3: CASSLRTGGGTGANVLTF; DNA: TGTGCCAGCAGCCTCCGGACAGGGGGCGGTACTGGGGCCAACGTCCTGACTTTC; size: many; V: TRBV7-3; J: TRBJ2-6; D: TRBD1
CDR3: CASSRQGTGTLEAFF; DNA: TGTGCCAGCTCCCGGCAGGGAACCGGTACCCTGGAAGCTTTCTTT; size: NA; V: TRBV18; J: TRBJ1-1; D: NA
CDR3: CSARDPLGGDEQFF; DNA: TGCAGTGCTAGAGACCCCCTGGGTGGCGATGAGCAGTTCTTC; size: NA; V: TRBV20-1; J: TRBJ2-1; D: NA
CDR3: CASRPYLYPGTSRNTIYF; DNA: TGTGCCAGCAGACCTTATCTCTACCCAGGGACATCGAGAAACACCATATATTTT; size: NA; V: TRBV12-3/TRBV12-4; J: TRBJ1-3; D: NA
CDR3: CASSPRTTGNTIYF; DNA: TGTGCCAGCTCACCACGGACGACTGGAAACACCATATATTTT; size: NA; V: TRBV18; J: TRBJ1-3; D: NA
CDR3: CASSSWTGIYEQYF; DNA: TGTGCCAGCAGCTCCTGGACAGGTATCTACGAGCAGTACTTC; size: many; V: TRBV7-2; J: TRBJ2-7; D: TRBD1
CDR3: CASSPSGMNTEAFF; DNA: TGTGCCAGCTCACCAAGCGGAATGAACACTGAAGCTTTCTTT; size: many; V: TRBV18; J: TRBJ1-1; D: NA
CDR3: CASSQNNYGYTF; DNA: TGTGCCAGCAGCCAAAATAACTATGGCTACACCTTC; size: few; V: TRBV12-3/TRBV12-4; J: TRBJ1-2; D: NA
CDR3: CASSDIGLRANYGYTF; DNA: TGTGCCAGCAGTGATATCGGCCTACGGGCTAACTATGGCTACACCTTC; size: few; V: TRBV2; J: TRBJ1-2; D: NA
CDR3: CASSLQGARETQYF; DNA: TGTGCCAGCAGCTTGCAGGGGGCAAGAGAGACCCAGTACTTC; size: NA; V: TRBV7-2; J: TRBJ2-5; D: TRBD1
CDR3: CASSQGWDRYYGYTF; DNA: TGCGCCAGCAGCCAAGGGTGGGACAGATACTATGGCTACACCTTC; size: many; V: TRBV4-3; J: TRBJ1-2; D: TRBD1
CDR3: CASRKTGPQETQYF; DNA: TGTGCCAGCAGAAAGACAGGACCCCAAGAGACCCAGTACTTC; size: many; V: TRBV7-9; J: TRBJ2-5; D: NA
CDR3: CASSYSSSGANVLTF; DNA: TGTGCCAGCAGTTATAGCAGCTCTGGGGCCAACGTCCTGACTTTC; size: many; V: TRBV6-2/TRBV6-3; J: TRBJ2-6; D: NA
CDR3: CASRLRGGRPEETQYF; DNA: TGTGCCAGCAGGCTCCGGGGGGGGCGCCCCGAAGAGACCCAGTACTTC; size: few; V: TRBV6-6; J: TRBJ2-5; D: TRBD2